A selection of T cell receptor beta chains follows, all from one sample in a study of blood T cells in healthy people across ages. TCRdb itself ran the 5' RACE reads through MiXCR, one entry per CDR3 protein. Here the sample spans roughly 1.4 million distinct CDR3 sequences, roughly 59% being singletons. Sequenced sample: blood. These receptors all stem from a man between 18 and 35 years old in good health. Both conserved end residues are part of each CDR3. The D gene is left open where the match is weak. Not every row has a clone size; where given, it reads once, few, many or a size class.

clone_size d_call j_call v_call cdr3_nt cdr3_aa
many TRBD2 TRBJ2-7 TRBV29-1 TGCAGCGCTGCAGGTCAGCGGGAGAAATACGAGCAGTACTTC CSAAGQREKYEQYF
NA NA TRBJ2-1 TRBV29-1 TGCAGCACATCCGGGACGGTAACCTACAATGAGCAGTTCTTC CSTSGTVTYNEQFF
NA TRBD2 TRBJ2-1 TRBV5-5 TGTGCCAGCAGCTTCCCGGGACTAGTTAATGAGCAGTTCTTC CASSFPGLVNEQFF
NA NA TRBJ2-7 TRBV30 TGTGCCTGGAAAACCATGAAAAAACCGGGCGTGTACGAGCAGTACTTC CAWKTMKKPGVYEQYF
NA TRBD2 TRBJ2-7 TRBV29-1 TGCAGCGTTGAGACTAGCGGCTCGAACGAGCAGTACTTC CSVETSGSNEQYF
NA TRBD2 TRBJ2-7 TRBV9 TGTGCCAGCAGCCTCGGAGAACTAGCGGTCTACGGGCAGTACTTC CASSLGELAVYGQYF
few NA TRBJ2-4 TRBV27 TGTGCCAGCAGTCCCACAGTAGGTTGGGACATTCAGTACTTC CASSPTVGWDIQYF
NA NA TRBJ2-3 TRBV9 TGTGCCAGCAGCGTGGACACTTCAGATACGCAGTATTTT CASSVDTSDTQYF
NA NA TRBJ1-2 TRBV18 TGTGCCAGCTCACCGCAGGGAGAGGGCTATGGCTACACCTTC CASSPQGEGYGYTF
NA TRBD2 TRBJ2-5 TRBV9 TGTGCCAGCAGCAAGACTAGCGGGGGCGTGGAGACCCAGTACTTC CASSKTSGGVETQYF
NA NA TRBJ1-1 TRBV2 TGTGCCAGCAAGCGAGAAGGAGCGGACACTGAAGCTTTCTTT CASKREGADTEAFF
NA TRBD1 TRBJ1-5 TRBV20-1 TGCAGTGCCAGGGGGTCGAGGGGGGGCAATCAGCCCCAGCATTTT CSARGSRGGNQPQHF
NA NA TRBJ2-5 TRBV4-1 TGCGCCAGCAGCCAAGTACCCAGCGGGCGGCTCCCTCCGTACTTC CASSQVPSGRLPPYF
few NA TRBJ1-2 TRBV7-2 TGTGCCAGCAGCTTAGCAAGGGACTATGGCTACACCTTC CASSLARDYGYTF
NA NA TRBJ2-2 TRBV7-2 TGTGCCAGCAGCCAAGCGCTTCCAGGGTCCGGGGAGCTGTTTTTT CASSQALPGSGELFF
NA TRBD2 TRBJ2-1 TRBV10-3 TGTGCCATCAGTGAGTCCAAGCGGGAGGGCAATGAGCAGTTCTTC CAISESKREGNEQFF
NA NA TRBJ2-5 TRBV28 TGTGCCAGCAGTTACGACAGGAGGCCGACCCAGTACTTC CASSYDRRPTQYF
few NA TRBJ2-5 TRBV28 TGTGCCAGCAGTTCCCTCCGACAGATACAAGAGACCCAGTACTTC CASSSLRQIQETQYF
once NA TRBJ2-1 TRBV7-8 TGTGCCAGCAGCCCGACTAGGCTCAATGAGCAGTTCTTC CASSPTRLNEQFF
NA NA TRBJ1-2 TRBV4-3 TGCGCCAGCAGCCAAGGGGCGGGGGCGAATTATGGCTACACCTTC CASSQGAGANYGYTF
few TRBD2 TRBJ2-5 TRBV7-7 TGTGCTAGCAGCCCCGGGGGGGGAACGGCCCAGTACTTC CASSPGGGTAQYF
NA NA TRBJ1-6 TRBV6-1 TGTGCCAGCAGTCTGGAGGGGGGGTTTGGTAATTCACCCCTCCACTTT CASSLEGGFGNSPLHF
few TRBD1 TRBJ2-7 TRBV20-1 TGCAGTGCTAGAGCAGGGACAGGGTACGAGCAGTACTTC CSARAGTGYEQYF
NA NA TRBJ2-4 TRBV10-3 TGTGCACACTACCCGGGACGGAAAGGTGAGCAGTACTTC CAHYPGRKGEQYF
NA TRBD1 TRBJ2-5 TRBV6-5 TGTGCCAGCAGCCAATTTCGACAGGGCGCGACCCAGTACTTC CASSQFRQGATQYF
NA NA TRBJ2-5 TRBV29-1 TGCAGCGCAAGGGATCTCAAAGAGACCCAGTACTTC CSARDLKETQYF
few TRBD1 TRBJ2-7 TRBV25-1 TGTGCCAGCCGGAGGACAGGAGGAGGCTACGAGCAGTACTTC CASRRTGGGYEQYF
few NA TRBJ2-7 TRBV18 TGTGCCAGCTCACCGCCAGCGAAGGGGTACGAGCAGTACTTC CASSPPAKGYEQYF
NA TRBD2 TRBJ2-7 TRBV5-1 TGCGCCAGCAGCGCCCTACTAGCGGGCTCCTACGAGCAGTACTTC CASSALLAGSYEQYF
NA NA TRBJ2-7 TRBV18 TGTGCCAGCTCACCAGGGATAGACTACGAGCAGTACTTC CASSPGIDYEQYF
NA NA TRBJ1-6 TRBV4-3 TGCGCCAGCAGCCAAGAACTAGTCAGGTCCTATAATTCACCCCTCCACTTT CASSQELVRSYNSPLHF
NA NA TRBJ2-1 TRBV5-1 TGCGCCAGCAGCCCGGACAGTAGGAATGAGCAGTTCTTC CASSPDSRNEQFF
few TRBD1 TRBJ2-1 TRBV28 TGTGCCAGCAGTTTCCTCAGGGGGTCCTACAATGAGCAGTTCTTC CASSFLRGSYNEQFF
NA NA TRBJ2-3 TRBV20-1 TGCAGTGCTAGAGATCTGCGGGTTGGAGATACGCAGTATTTT CSARDLRVGDTQYF
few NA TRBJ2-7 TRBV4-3 TGCGCCAGCAGCCAAGGGGCAACCTCTGTGTACGAGCAGTACTTC CASSQGATSVYEQYF
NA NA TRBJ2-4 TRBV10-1 TGCGCCAGCAGTGAGTCCGGACCCCTGGGGCAGTACTTC CASSESGPLGQYF
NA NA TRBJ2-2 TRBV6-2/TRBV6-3 TGTGCCAGCAGTTACTCCGGGACACAAACGTACACCGGGGAGCTGTTTTTT CASSYSGTQTYTGELFF
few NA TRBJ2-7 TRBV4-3 TGCGCCAGCAGCCAAGACCAGGGTTTCGGTTCCTACGAGCAGTACTTC CASSQDQGFGSYEQYF
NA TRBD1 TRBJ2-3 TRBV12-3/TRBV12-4 TGTGCCAGCAGTTTACTGGACAGGGGGGCAGATACGCAGTATTTT CASSLLDRGADTQYF
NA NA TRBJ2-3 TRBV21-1 TGTGCCAGCGTACCCGGGTCTGAACCTCTCTGCGGCACAGATACGCAGTATTTT CASVPGSEPLCGTDTQYF
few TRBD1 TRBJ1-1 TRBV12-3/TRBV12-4 TGTGCCAGCAGGCGACAGGGCGAAGGCACTGAAGCTTTCTTT CASRRQGEGTEAFF
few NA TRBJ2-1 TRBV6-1 TGTGCCAGCAGTGAAAATTTGCGGCACCCAGAGCAGTTCTTC CASSENLRHPEQFF
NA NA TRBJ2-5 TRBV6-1 TGTGCCAGCAGCCGGGACCCCGGAGGGGGGGAGACCCAGTACTTC CASSRDPGGGETQYF
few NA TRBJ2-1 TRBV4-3 TGCGCCAGCAGCCAAGATGGAGGACGAGGGGACAATGAGCAGTTCTTC CASSQDGGRGDNEQFF
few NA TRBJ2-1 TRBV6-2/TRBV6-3 TGTGCCAGCAGCCGTCGGGGAGCCCATGAGGTTGAGCAGTTCTTC CASSRRGAHEVEQFF
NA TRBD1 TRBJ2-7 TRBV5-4 TGTGCCAGCAGCCCCTCACCGGACAGGGAGATCTACGAGCAGTACTTC CASSPSPDREIYEQYF
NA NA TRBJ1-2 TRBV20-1 TGCAGTGCTAGAGGAGGGGTGTCGGGAGGCGGCTATGGCTACACCTTC CSARGGVSGGGYGYTF
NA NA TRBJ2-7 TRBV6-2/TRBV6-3 TGTGCCAGCAGTTGGGGGAGCAATGAGCAGTACTTC CASSWGSNEQYF
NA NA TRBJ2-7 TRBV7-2 TGTGCCAGCAAGAATATTCCCGGTAACGAGCAGTACTTC CASKNIPGNEQYF
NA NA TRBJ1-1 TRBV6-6 TGTGCCAGCAGTTACTTTCAGGAAGCTTTCTTT CASSYFQEAFF
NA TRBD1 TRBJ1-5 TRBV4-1 TGCGCCAGCAGCCAAGAGAGGGGGCATCAGCCCCAGCATTTT CASSQERGHQPQHF
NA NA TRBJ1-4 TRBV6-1 TGTGCCAGCAGTGAAGCGCTGGGTCCCTCTCCGGAAGAAAAACTGTTTTTT CASSEALGPSPEEKLFF
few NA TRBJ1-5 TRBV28 TGTGCCAGTAGTGCAGGGAGGGGCAATCAGCCCCAGCATTTT CASSAGRGNQPQHF
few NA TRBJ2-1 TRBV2 TGTGCCAGCGGAAGGGGAAATGAGCAGTTCTTC CASGRGNEQFF
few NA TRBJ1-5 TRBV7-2 TGTGCCAGCAGCTTTGGCTCTCAGCCCCAGCATTTT CASSFGSQPQHF
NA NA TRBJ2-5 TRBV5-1 TGCGCCAGCAGCTTGGTACAGGGAGGGCTTCAAGAGACCCAGTACTTC CASSLVQGGLQETQYF
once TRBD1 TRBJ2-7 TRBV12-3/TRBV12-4 TGTGCCAGCAGTCACCAAGGACAGGGGAAGGGCTACGAGCAGTACTTC CASSHQGQGKGYEQYF